This T cell receptor beta chain appears in the sequencing data of a study of blood T cell repertoires in COVID-19. Study details: Spain, Italy and the United States supplied samples that represented acute and convalescent COVID-19.

Authors' methods: Reference gene primer amplification gave nucleated cell count estimates. Assay used: immunoSEQ multiplex PCR; TCRdb lists only in-frame clones, some missing. For V, J and clone size, that table is used; D and trimming come from the DNA. In the table there are some 200,000 clones, approximately 80% of which are singletons. Unmatched junction bases numbered 7, after V lost 6 bases and J lost 3 bases. This CDR3 has 14 residues. Germline lookup yields CDR1 SGHKS and CDR2 YYEKEE (reference sequence). This clonotype was obtained from a woman older than 75 with COVID-19, enrolled during active disease. Material for sequencing was peripheral blood. J is TRBJ2-7 and V is TRBV5-5, with 9 bases matching TRBD1. This chain's CDR3 is CASTRGTGNYEQYF. CDR3 in DNA: TGTGCCAGCACCCGCGGGACAGGGAACTACGAGCAGTACTTC.